Reported below is one TCR beta chain. Its specificity is not known. Primers for the PCR totalled 60 Vbeta and 13 Jbeta. Libraries were prepared by immunoSEQ multiplex PCR; TCRdb keeps only in-frame clonotypes and omits some of them. The table lists more than 130,000 clones, approximately 80% of them singletons. The sample is drawn from a study of cytomegalovirus exposure and HLA in healthy donors. Regarding the study as a whole: There were some 150 TCR beta chains listed as cytomegalovirus-associated.

Germline V lookup: CDR1 SGDLS, CDR2 YYNGEE. This CDR3 has 14 residues. V was pared by 3 bases and J by 4 bases, with 13 bases between. Sequencing used PBMCs. This chain connects TRBV9 to TRBJ1-2, with a tentative D call TRBD1 (5 bases). The clonotype originates from a male donor in good health and CMV-seronegative. The CDR3 spells CASSEGGDGYGYTF. DNA of the CDR3: TGTGCCAGCAGCGAGGGAGGGGATGGCTATGGCTACACCTTC.